Included here is one T cell receptor (beta chain) sequence, with context. The data derive from a study of T cell changes during pregnancy in multiple sclerosis. Method: immunoSEQ multiplex PCR; TCRdb's copy keeps in-frame clones and lacks some. The sample shows roughly 52,000 clones, around 94% of them seen only once. The CDR3 is made up of 16 amino acids. The germline gives CDR1 MNHEY, CDR2 SMNVEV (reference sequence). V lost 5 bases to trimming and J lost 0 bases; unmatched junction nucleotides: 8. Specimen: CD8+ T cells from peripheral blood mononuclear cells, collected in the third trimester of pregnancy. The receptor comes from a female donor with multiple sclerosis, enrolled in a pregnancy study. The chain employs TRBV27 and TRBJ2-7, with 9 bases that match TRBD1. This chain's CDR3 is CASSRDRALSSYEQYF. The DNA for the CDR3 is TGTGCCAGCAGTCGGGACAGGGCCCTGAGCTCCTACGAGCAGTACTTC.